This TCR beta chain was recovered during a study of OX40 agonist ivuxolimab in advanced cancers. Across the whole study: Patients were treated with ivuxolimab, an agonistic anti-OX40 (CD134) antibody. Overall study findings and caveats: Average numbers of expanded clones were greater in CD8+ T cells than in CD4+. At 0.1-3.0 mg/kg, partial responders had clonal expansion among the lowest observed.

The assay was immunoSEQ multiplex PCR, and TCRdb's table has in-frame clones only and misses some. The repertoire holds 150,000 to 170,000 clones, 94% seen once, with about 0.3% in the top ten. Patients who had autoimmune disease history or got systemic immunosuppression were left out. In regard to this clone: As yet, its antigen is unknown.

Trimming left V 4 bases short and J 0 bases short, with 12 bases between. The V gene's germline CDR1 is LNHDA and CDR2 SQIVND (reference sequence). The CDR3 extends over 15 amino acids. The sequence derives from an adult with an advanced solid tumor such as melanoma, head and neck, liver or kidney cancer. Specimen: CD4+ or CD8+ T cells sorted from blood, collected in a trial of the OX40 agonist ivuxolimab. The chain links TRBV19 to TRBJ1-1; no clear D gene. The CDR3 sequence: CASSNNLRVNTEAFF. In nucleotides, the CDR3 is TGTGCCAGTAGTAATAATCTGCGAGTGAACACTGAAGCTTTCTTT.